This T cell receptor beta chain was sequenced during a study of blood T cell repertoires in COVID-19. On the study more broadly: Nucleic acid was either cDNA or gDNA, and it came from T cells, B-cell-depleted T cells, or PBMCs.

Assay: immunoSEQ multiplex PCR; the TCRdb copy retains only in-frame clones and omits some. In the table there are fewer than 350,000 clones, around 87% of which are singletons. The cohort comprised adults aged 18 to 89 years residing in about two dozen US areas. Participants were placed into cohorts based on the clinical history they reported. Germline loops: CDR1 KGHDR, CDR2 SFDVKD. The junction had 9 bases not matched to a gene; V was cut back by 3 bases and J by 7 bases. The CDR3 spans 17 residues. The chain carries TRBV24-1 and TRBJ1-6; TRBD1 matches at 9 bases. This clonotype was obtained from a woman between 18 and 30 years old with acute COVID-19. The sequenced material came from PBMCs or T cells enriched from blood (not recorded which). Here the CDR3 reads CATSDPQRTGANSPLHF. In DNA form, the CDR3 reads TGTGCCACCAGTGATCCCCAACGGACAGGGGCGAATTCACCCCTCCACTTT.